This entry lists 10 T cell receptor beta chains sequenced from one sample in a study of cytotoxic CD8 clonotypes in ibrutinib-treated CLL. The protocol was immunoSEQ multiplex PCR, while the TCRdb copy is restricted to in-frame clones and leaves out a portion. The data contain more than 15,000 clones, about 86% of them singletons. The source material was PBMCs, sampled before ibrutinib treatment. The source of these receptors is a human donor with chronic lymphocytic leukemia.

The gene calls are TRBV7-2 and TRBJ2-3; 7 bases match TRBD2. V lost 0 bases, J lost 0 bases, and 12 bases stayed unmatched. The CDR3 has 19 amino acids. CDR1 is SGHTA and CDR2 is FQGNSA in the germline V gene. CDR3 sequence (DNA): TGTGCCAGCAGCTTAGCGACGGGGGGACTACCAACTAGCACAGATACGCAGTATTTT. Translating it yields CASSLATGGLPTSTDTQYF.

The V call is TRBV7-2, the J call TRBJ2-1, with D tentatively TRBD1 (5 bases). CDR3 length: 12 residues. Trimming took 5 bases from V and 8 from J, leaving 10 bases between them. From germline, CDR1 is SGHTA and CDR2 FQGNSA. The CDR3 spells CASSPQGYEQFF. In DNA form, the CDR3 reads TGTGCCAGCAGCCCCCAGGGCTATGAGCAGTTCTTC.

The chain combines TRBV12-1 with TRBJ1-5; the table's D call, TRBD1, has no DNA check behind it. TRBV12-1 corresponds to a pseudogene. The CDR3 has 15 residues. CDR3 region: CASRRTDYSNQPQHF. The CDR3 DNA is TGTGCCAGCAGAAGGACAGATTATAGCAATCAGCCCCAGCATTTT.

In this sample, this clone turned up once. The V call is TRBV6-5, the J call TRBJ2-7; perhaps TRBD2 as D (5 bases). CDR1 is MNHEY and CDR2 is SVGAGI in the germline V gene. V lost 6 bases and J 3 bases, leaving 15 bases between the germline ends. This CDR3 has 14 residues. In DNA, the CDR3 is TGTGCCAGCAGGCGAGGGTTGACGGACTACGAGCAGTACTTC. The encoded protein is CASRRGLTDYEQYF.

V gene TRBV9 combines with J gene TRBJ1-4; D unresolved. V was cut by 1 base and J by 8 bases, with 12 bases left in between. CDR1 and CDR2 (germline): SGDLS, YYNGEE. The CDR3 length is 14 residues. Here the CDR3 DNA reads TGTGCCAGCAGCGTAACCAGTCTTGGGGAAAAACTGTTTTTT. Translating gives CASSVTSLGEKLFF.

The chain combines TRBV6-6 with TRBJ1-5, with 7 positions matching TRBD1. The CDR3 covers 15 residues. V was pared by 2 bases and J by 6 bases, with 7 bases of the junction left unmatched. Per germline, CDR1 MNHNY and CDR2 SVGAGI (reference sequence). CDR3 sequence (DNA): TGTGCCAGCAGTTACGACGAGGACAGGCCTCAGCCCCAGCATTTT. Its protein is CASSYDEDRPQPQHF.

J is TRBJ2-3 and V is TRBV19; D perhaps matches TRBD2 (6 bases). The V and J ends lost 3 bases and 0 bases respectively, with 10 bases between them. Per germline, CDR1 LNHDA and CDR2 SQIVND (reference sequence). The CDR3 runs 15 residues. CDR3 DNA: TGTGCCAGTAGTATGGGGGGAGTAAGCACAGATACGCAGTATTTT. Its translation is CASSMGGVSTDTQYF.

V and J are TRBV7-8 and TRBJ2-5, with no clear D. This CDR3 is built from 12 residues. With 1 base removed from V and 6 bases from J, the gap between germline ends came to 6 bases. The germline gives CDR1 SGHVS, CDR2 FQNEAQ. Here the CDR3 DNA reads TGTGCCAGCAGCTTAGACTCGCAGACCCAGTACTTC. It is translated as CASSLDSQTQYF.

The chain joins TRBV19 to TRBJ2-7, with D possibly called TRBD1 or TRBD2 (5 bases each). The CDR3 has 13 amino acids. Germline V lookup: CDR1 LNHDA, CDR2 SQIVND (reference sequence). V was pared by 5 bases and J by 4 bases, with 12 bases between. As DNA, the CDR3 is TGTGCCAGTAGTGCCTACGGGGCTTACGAGCAGTACTTC. It translates to CASSAYGAYEQYF.

This clone has a handful of counts. This chain links TRBV15 with TRBJ1-5; TRBD1 is a possible D gene (6 bases). V lost 5 bases and J 7 bases, leaving 9 bases between the germline ends. The CDR3 runs to 12 residues. Germline V gene lookup returns CDR1 LNHNV and CDR2 YYDKDF (reference sequence). The CDR3 sequence: CATSRGQQPQHF. As DNA, the CDR3 is TGTGCCACCAGCCGAGGACAGCAGCCCCAGCATTTT.